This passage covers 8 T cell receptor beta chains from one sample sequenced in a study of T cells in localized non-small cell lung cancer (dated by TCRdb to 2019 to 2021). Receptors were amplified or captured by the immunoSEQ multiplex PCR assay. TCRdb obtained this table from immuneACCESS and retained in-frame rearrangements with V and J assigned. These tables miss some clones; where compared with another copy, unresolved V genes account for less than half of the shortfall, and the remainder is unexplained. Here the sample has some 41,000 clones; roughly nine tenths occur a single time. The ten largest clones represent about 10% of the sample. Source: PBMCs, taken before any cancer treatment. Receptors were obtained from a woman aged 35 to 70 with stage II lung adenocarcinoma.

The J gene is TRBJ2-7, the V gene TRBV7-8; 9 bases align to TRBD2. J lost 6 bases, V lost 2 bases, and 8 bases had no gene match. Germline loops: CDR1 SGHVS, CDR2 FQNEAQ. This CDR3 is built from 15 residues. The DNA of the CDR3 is TGTGCCAGCAGCTTAAACGTAGCGGGAGATCTCGAGCAGTACTTC. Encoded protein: CASSLNVAGDLEQYF.

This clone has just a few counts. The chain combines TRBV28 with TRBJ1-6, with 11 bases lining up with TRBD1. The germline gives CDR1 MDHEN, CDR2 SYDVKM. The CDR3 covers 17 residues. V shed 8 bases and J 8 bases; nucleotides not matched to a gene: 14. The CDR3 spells CASRTLAGTGGYSPLHF. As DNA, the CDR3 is TGTGCCAGCCGAACGCTCGCCGGGACAGGGGGTTATTCACCCCTCCACTTT. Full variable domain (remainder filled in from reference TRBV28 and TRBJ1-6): DVKVTQSSRYLVKRTGEKVFLECVQDMDHENMFWYRQDPGLGLRLIYFSYDVKMKEKGDIPEGYSVSREKKERFSLILESASTNQTSMYLCASRTLAGTGGYSPLHFGNGTRLTVT.

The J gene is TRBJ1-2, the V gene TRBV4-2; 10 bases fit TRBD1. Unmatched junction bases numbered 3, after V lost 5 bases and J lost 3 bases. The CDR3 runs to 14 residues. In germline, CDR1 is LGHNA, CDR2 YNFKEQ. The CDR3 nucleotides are TGTGCCAGCAGCTTGGACAGGGGGGACTATGGCTACACCTTC. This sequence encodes CASSLDRGDYGYTF.

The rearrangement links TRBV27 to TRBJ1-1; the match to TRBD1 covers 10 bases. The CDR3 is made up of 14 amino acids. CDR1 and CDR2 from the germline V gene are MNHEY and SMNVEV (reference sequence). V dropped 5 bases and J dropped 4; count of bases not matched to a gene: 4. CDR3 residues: CASSPWTGGTEAFF. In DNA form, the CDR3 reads TGTGCCAGCAGTCCTTGGACAGGGGGCACTGAAGCTTTCTTT.

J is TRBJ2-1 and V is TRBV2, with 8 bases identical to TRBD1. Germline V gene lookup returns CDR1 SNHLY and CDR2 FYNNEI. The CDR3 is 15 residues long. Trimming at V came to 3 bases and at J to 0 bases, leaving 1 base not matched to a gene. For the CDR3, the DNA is TGTGCCAGCAGTGAGGGGACAGGCTCCTACAATGAGCAGTTCTTC. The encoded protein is CASSEGTGSYNEQFF.

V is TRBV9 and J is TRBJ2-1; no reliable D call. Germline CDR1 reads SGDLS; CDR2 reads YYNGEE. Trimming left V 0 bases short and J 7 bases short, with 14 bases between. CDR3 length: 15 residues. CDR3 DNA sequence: TGTGCCAGCAGCGTAGCTGACCCCCCTTGGAATGAGCAGTTCTTC. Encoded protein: CASSVADPPWNEQFF. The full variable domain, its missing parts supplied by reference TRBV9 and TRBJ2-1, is DSGVTQTPKHLITATGQRVTLRCSPRSGDLSVYWYQQSLDQGLQFLIQYYNGEERAKGNILERFSAQQFPDLHSELNLSSLELGDSALYFCASSVADPPWNEQFFGPGTRLTVL.

DNA for the CDR3: TGTGCCAGCGGGACAGGGCTGAATCAGCCCCAGCATTTT. Its protein is CASGTGLNQPQHF. V and J are TRBV7-6 and TRBJ1-5; 9 bases map to TRBD1. Trimming at V came to 8 bases and at J to 4 bases, leaving 3 bases not matched to a gene. The CDR3 is 13 residues long. Germline assignment: CDR1 SGHVS and CDR2 FNYEAQ.

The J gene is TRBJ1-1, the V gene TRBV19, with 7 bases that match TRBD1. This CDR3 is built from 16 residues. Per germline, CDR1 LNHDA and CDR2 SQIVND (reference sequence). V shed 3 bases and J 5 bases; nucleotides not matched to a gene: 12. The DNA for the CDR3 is TGTGCCAGTAGTATGACTCACAGGGGCCTAAGGACTGAAGCTTTCTTT. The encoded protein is CASSMTHRGLRTEAFF.